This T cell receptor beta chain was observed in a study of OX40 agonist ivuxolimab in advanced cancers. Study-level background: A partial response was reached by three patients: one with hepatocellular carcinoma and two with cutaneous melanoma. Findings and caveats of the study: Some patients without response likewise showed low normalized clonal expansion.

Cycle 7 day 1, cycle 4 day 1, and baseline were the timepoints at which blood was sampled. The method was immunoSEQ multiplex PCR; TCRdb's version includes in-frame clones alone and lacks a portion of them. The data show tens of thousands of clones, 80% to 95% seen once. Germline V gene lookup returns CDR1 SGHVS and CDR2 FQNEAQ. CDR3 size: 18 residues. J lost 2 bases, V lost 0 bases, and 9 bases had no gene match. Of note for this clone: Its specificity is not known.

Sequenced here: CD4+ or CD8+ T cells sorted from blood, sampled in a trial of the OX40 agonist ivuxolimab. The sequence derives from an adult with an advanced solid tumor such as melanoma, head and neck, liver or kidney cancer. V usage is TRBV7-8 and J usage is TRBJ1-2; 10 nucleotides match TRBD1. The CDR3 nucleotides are TGTGCCAGCAGCTTAGCGCAGGGGGGACAGGGGAGGAACTATGGCTACACCTTC. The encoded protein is CASSLAQGGQGRNYGYTF.